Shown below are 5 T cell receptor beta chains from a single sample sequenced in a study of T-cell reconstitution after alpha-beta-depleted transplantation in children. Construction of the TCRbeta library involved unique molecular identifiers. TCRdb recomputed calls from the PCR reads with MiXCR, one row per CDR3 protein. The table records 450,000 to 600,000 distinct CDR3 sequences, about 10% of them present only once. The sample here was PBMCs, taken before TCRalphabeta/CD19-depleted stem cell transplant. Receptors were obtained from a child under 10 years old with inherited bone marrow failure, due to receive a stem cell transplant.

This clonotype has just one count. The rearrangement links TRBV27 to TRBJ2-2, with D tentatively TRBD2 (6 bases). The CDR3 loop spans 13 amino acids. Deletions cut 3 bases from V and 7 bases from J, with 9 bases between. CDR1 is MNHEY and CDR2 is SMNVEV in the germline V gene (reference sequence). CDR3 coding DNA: TGTGCCAGCAGTTTCTGGAGGGGCGGGGAGCTGTTTTTT. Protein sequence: CASSFWRGGELFF.

The CDR3 DNA is TGCAGTGCTACCCCGACTAGCGAGCCCTACGAGCAGTACTTC. Translation: CSATPTSEPYEQYF. The rearrangement links TRBV20-1 to TRBJ2-7; 8 nucleotides match TRBD2. This CDR3 has 14 amino acids. Germline CDR1 DFQATT, CDR2 SNEGSKA (reference sequence). V lost 4 bases to trimming and J lost 2 bases; unmatched junction nucleotides: 7.

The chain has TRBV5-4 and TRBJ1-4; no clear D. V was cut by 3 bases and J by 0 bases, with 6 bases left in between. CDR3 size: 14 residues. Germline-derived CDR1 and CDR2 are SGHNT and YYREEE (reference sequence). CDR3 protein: CASSSRATNEKLFF. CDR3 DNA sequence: TGTGCCAGCAGCTCCCGGGCAACTAATGAAAAACTGTTTTTT.

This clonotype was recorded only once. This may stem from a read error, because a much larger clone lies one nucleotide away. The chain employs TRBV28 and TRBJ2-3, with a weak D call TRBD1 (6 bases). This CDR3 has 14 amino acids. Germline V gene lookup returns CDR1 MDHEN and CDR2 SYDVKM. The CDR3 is CASSRTESTDAQYF. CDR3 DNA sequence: TGTGCCAGCAGCCGGACAGAAAGCACAGATGCGCAGTATTTT.

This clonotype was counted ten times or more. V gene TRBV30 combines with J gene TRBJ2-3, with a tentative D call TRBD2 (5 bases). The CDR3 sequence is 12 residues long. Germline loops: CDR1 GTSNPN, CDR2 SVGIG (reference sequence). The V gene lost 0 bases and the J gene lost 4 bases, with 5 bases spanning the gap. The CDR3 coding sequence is TGTGCCTGGAGTGTACTAGCAGATACGCAGTATTTT. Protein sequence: CAWSVLADTQYF.